A selection of T cell receptor beta chains follows, all from one sample in a study of CD8 T cells in ankylosing spondylitis. MiXCR, run by TCRdb on the 5' RACE reads, gives a single entry per CDR3 protein. The profile shows 250,000 to 350,000 distinct CDR3 sequences, about a fifth of them singletons. Sequencing used blood, either unsorted or a sorted T cell fraction (not recorded which). These receptors came from a female donor with ankylosing spondylitis or in good health (not recorded which). Each CDR3 is given with its conserved first and last residue.

TRBV20-1 CSAIRDRGRGTEAFF
TRBV7-9 CASSPNSGGNEQYF
TRBV25-1 CASSLGLAGGGPTNEQFF
TRBV20-1 CSARVSGTSVQETQYF
TRBV2 CASSLLAADNEQFF
TRBV4-3 CASSQDRGQGNDEQFF
TRBV6-1 CASSRGGMNTEAFF
TRBV11-2 CASSLELAGGRWSTDTQYF
TRBV29-1 CSVSTSGSTDTQYF
TRBV5-1 CASSGVGTGAYNEQFF
TRBV5-4 CASSWDKAYEQYF
TRBV7-9 CASSAGGENTEAFF
TRBV12-3/TRBV12-4 CASSVPGQVTGELFF
TRBV24-1 CATSETTPSGRGTETQYF
TRBV10-3 CATAPGRETDTQYF
TRBV10-3 CAISFEGGYTF
TRBV5-1 CASGQGPVGSSPLHF
TRBV7-7 CASSFVGQGVSAVRNEQFF
TRBV6-1 CASMAGGQGHFYEQYF
TRBV13 CASSRVRNTGELFF
TRBV29-1 CSVGSSQGNTEAFF
TRBV7-2 CASSPAEDTQYF
TRBV20-1 CSANPGTSGYNEQFF